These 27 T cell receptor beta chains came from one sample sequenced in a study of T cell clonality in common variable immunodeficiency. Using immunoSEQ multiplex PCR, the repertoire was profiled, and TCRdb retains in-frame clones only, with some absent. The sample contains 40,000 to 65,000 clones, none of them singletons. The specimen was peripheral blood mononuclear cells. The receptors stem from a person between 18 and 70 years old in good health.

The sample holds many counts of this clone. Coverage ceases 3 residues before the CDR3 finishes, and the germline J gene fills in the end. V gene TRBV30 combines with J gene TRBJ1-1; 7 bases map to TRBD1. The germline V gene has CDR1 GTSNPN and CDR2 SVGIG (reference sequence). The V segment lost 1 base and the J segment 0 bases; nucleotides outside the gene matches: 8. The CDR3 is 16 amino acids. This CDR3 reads CAWSEDRVFMNTEAFF. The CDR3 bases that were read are TGTGCCTGGAGTGAAGACAGGGTTTTCATGAACACTGAA.

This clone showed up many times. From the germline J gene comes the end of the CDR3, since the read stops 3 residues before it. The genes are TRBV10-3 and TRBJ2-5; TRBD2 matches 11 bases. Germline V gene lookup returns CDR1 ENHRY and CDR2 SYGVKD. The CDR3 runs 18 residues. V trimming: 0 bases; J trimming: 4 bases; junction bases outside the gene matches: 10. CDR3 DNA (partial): TGTGCCATCAGTGAGTCTTTGGATTCTAGCGGGGGGAGAGAGACC. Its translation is CAISESLDSSGGRET. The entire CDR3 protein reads CAISESLDSSGGRETQYF.

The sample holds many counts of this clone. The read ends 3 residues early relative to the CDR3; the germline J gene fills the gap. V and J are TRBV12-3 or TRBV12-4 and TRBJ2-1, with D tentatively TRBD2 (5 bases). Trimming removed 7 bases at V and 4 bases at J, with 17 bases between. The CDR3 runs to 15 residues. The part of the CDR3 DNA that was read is TGTGCCAGCACTCCCGGGGAGAAACTTTACAATGAG. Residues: CASTPGEKLYNE. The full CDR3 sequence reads CASTPGEKLYNEQFF.

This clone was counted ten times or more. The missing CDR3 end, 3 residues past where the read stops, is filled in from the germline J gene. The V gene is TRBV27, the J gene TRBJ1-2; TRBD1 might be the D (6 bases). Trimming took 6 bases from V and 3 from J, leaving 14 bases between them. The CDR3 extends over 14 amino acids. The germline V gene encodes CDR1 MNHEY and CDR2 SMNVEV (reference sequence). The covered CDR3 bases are TGTGCCAGCAGGTCGCAGGGGAGTGACTATGGC. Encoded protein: CASRSQGSDYG. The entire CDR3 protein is CASRSQGSDYGYTF.

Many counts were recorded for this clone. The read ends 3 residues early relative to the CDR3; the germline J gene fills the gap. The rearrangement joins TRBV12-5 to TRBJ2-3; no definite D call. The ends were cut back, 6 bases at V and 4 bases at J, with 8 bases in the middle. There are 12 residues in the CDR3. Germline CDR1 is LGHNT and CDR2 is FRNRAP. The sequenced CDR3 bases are TGTGCTAGTGGGCCTATAGCAGATACG. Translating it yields CASGPIADT. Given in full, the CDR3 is CASGPIADTQYF.

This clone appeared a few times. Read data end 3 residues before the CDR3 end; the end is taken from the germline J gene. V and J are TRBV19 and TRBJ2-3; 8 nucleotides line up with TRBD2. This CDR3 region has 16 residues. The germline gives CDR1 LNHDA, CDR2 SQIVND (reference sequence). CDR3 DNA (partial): TGTGCCAGTAGCCGCAGTAGCGGGACGGGTCAAGAGACG. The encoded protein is CASSRSSGTGQET. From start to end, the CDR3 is CASSRSSGTGQETQYF.

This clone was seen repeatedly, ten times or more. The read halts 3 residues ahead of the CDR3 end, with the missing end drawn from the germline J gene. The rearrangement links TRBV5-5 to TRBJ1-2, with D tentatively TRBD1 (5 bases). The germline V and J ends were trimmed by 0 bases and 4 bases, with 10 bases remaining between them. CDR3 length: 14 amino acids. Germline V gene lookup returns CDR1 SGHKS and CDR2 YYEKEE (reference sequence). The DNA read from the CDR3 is TGTGCCAGCAGCTTGGGCGACAGCTCCTATGGC. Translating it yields CASSLGDSSYG. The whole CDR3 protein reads CASSLGDSSYGYTF.

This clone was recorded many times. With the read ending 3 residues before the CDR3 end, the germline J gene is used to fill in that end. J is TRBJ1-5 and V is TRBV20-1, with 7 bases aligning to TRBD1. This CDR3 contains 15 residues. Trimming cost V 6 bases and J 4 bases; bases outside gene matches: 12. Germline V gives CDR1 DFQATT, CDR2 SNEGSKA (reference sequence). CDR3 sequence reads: CSALSTGVVNQPQHF. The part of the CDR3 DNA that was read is TGCAGTGCCCTGTCAACAGGGGTAGTAAATCAGCCC.

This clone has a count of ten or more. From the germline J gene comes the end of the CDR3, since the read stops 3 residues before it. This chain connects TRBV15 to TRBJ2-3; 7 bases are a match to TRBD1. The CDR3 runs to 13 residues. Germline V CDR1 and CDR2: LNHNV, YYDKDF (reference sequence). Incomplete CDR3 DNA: TGTGCCACCAGCAGCAGGGGGAACCAGCCG. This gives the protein CATSSRGNQP. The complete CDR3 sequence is CATSSRGNQPQYF.

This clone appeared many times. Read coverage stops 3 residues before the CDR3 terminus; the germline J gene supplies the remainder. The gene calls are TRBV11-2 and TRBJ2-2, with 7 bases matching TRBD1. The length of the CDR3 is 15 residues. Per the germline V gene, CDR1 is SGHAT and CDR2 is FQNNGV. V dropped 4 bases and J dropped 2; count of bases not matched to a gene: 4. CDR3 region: CASSYGTANTGELFF. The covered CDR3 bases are TGTGCCAGCAGCTACGGGACAGCCAACACCGGGGAG. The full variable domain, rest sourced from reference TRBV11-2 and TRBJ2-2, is EAGVAQSPRYKIIEKRQSVAFWCNPISGHATLYWYQQILGQGPKLLIQFQNNGVVDDSQLPKDRFSAERLKGVDSTLKIQPAKLEDSAVYLCASSYGTANTGELFFGEGSRLTVL.

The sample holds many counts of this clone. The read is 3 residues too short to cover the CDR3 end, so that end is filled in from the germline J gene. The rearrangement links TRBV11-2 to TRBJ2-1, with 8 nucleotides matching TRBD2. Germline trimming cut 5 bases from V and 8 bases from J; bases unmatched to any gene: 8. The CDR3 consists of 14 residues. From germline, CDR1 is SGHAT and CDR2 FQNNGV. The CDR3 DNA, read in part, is TGTGCCAGCAGCACTTACGGGACTAGTCATGAG. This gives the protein CASSTYGTSHE. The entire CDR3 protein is CASSTYGTSHEQFF. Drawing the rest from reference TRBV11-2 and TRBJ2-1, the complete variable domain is EAGVAQSPRYKIIEKRQSVAFWCNPISGHATLYWYQQILGQGPKLLIQFQNNGVVDDSQLPKDRFSAERLKGVDSTLKIQPAKLEDSAVYLCASSTYGTSHEQFFGPGTRLTVL.

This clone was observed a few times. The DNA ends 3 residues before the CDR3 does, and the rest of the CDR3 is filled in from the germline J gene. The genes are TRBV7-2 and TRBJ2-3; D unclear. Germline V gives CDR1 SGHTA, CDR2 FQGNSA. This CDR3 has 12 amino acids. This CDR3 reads CASSHYQETQYF. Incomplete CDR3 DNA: TGTGCCAGCAGCCACTACCAAGAGACG.

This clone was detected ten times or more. This chain's CDR3 is CASSRTRTVPSEKLFF. The part of the CDR3 DNA that was read is TGTGCCAGCAGCCGAACTCGGACCGTCCCTAGCGAAAAA. V and J are TRBV14 and TRBJ1-4; D not resolved. The CDR3 end lies 3 residues beyond the end of the read and is filled in from the germline J gene. Deletions cut 4 bases from V and 8 bases from J, with 20 bases between. Per the germline V gene, CDR1 is SGHDN and CDR2 is FVKESK. The CDR3 runs 16 residues.

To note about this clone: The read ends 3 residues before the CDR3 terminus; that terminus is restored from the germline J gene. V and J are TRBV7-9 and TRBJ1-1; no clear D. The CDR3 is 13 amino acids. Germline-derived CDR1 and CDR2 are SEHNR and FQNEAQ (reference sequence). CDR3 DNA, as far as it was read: TGTGCCAGCAGCTTACCTAGTAACGACGAG. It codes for CASSLPSNDE. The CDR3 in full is CASSLPSNDEAFF. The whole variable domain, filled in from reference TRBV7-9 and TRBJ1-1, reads DTGVSQNPRHKITKRGQNVTFRCDPISEHNRLYWYRQTLGQGPEFLTYFQNEAQLEKSRLLSDRFSAERPKGSFSTLEIQRTEQGDSAMYLCASSLPSNDEAFFGQGTRLTVV.

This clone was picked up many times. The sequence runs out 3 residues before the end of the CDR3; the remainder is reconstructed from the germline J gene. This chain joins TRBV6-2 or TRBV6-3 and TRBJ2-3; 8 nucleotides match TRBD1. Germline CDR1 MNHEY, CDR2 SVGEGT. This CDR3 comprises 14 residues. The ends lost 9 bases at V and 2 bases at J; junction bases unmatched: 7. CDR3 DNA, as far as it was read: TGTGCCAGTGTACAGGGGGACAACACAGATACG. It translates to CASVQGDNTDT. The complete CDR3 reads CASVQGDNTDTQYF.

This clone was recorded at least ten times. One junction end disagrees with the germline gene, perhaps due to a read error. This CDR3 is CASSQDTGTVVLFF. The DNA read from the CDR3 is TGCGCCAGCAGCCAAGATACAGGGACAGTAGTG. The chain is built from TRBV4-2 and TRBJ2-2, with 7 bases lining up with TRBD1. The read comes to an end 3 residues before the CDR3 does, leaving the germline J gene to fill in the end. Germline assignment: CDR1 LGHNA and CDR2 YNFKEQ. CDR3 length: 14 residues.

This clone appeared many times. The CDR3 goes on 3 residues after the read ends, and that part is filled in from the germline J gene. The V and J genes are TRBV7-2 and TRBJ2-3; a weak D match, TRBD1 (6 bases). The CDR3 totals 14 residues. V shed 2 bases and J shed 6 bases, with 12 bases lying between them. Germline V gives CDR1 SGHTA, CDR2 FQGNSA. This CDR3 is CASSLNEGVDTQYF. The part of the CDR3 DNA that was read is TGTGCCAGCAGCTTAAACGAGGGGGTGGATACG.

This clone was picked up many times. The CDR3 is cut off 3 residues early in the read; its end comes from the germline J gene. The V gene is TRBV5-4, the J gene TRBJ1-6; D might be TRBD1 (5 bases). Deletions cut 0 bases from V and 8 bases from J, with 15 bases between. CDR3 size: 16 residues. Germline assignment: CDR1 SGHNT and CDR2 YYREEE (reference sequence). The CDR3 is CASSLAGGGTDSPLHF. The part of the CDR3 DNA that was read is TGTGCCAGCAGCTTGGCCGGGGGAGGTACGGATTCACCC.

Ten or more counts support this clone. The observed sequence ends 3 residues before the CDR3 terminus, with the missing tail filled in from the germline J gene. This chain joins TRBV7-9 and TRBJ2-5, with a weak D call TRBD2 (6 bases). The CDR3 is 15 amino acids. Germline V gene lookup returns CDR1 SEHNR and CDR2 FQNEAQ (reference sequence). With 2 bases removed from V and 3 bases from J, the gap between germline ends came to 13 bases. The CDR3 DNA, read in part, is TGTGCCAGCAGCTTATCCCCGGACTACGAAGAGACC. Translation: CASSLSPDYEET. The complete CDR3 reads CASSLSPDYEETQYF.

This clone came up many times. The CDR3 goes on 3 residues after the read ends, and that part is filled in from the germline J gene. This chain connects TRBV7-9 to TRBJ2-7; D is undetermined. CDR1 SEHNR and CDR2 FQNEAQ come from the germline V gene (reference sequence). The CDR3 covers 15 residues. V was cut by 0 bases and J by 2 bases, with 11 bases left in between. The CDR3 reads CASSLARLPPYEQYF. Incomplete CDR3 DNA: TGTGCCAGCAGCTTAGCGCGACTCCCGCCCTACGAG. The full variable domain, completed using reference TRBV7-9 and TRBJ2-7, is DTGVSQNPRHKITKRGQNVTFRCDPISEHNRLYWYRQTLGQGPEFLTYFQNEAQLEKSRLLSDRFSAERPKGSFSTLEIQRTEQGDSAMYLCASSLARLPPYEQYFGPGTRLTVT.

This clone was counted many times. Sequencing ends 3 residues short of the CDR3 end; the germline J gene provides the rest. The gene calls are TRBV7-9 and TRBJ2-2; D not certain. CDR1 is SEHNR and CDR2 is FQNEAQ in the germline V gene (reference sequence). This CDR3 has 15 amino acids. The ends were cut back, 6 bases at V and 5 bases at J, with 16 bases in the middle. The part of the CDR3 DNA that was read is TGTGCCAGCAGGGATAGGAGTTTGCGGACCGGGGAG. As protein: CASRDRSLRTGE. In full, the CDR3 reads CASRDRSLRTGELFF.

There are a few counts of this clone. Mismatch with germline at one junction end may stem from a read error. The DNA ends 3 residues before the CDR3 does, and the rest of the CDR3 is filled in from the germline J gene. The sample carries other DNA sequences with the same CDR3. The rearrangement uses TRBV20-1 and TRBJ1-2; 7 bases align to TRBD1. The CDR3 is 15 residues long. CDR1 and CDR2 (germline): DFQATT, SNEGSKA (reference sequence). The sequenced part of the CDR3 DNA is TGCAGTGCTCCAGGGGGTTTGCGTACAAATTATGGT. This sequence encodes CSAPGGLRTNYG. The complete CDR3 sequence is CSAPGGLRTNYGYTF.

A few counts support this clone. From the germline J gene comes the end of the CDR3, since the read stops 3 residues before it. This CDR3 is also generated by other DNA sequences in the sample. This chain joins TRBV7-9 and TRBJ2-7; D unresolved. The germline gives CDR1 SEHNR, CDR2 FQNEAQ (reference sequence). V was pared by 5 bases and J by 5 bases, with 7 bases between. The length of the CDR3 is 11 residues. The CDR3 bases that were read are TGTGCCAGCAGCCTCGCGGACGAG. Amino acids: CASSLADE. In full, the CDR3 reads CASSLADEQYF.

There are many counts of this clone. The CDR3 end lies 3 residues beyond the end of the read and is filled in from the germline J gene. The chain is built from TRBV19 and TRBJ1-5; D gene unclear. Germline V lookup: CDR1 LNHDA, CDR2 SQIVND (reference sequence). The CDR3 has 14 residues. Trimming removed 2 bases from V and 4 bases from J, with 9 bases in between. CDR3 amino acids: CASSILGRNQPQHF. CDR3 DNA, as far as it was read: TGTGCCAGTAGTATATTGGGCAGGAATCAGCCC.

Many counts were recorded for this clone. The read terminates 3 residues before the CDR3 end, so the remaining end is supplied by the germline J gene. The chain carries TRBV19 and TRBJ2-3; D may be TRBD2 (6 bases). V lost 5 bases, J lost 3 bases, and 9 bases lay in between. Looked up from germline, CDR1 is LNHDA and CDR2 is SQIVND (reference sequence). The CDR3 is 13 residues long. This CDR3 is CASSSGLTDTQYF. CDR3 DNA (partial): TGTGCCAGTAGTTCGGGACTTACAGATACG.

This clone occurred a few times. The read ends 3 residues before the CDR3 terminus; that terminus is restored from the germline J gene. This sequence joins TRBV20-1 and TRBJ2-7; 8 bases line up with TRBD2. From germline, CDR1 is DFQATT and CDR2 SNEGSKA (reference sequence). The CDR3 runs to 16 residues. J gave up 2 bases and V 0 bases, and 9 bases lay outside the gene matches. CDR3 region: CSARDPLAGGTYEQYF. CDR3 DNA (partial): TGCAGTGCTAGAGACCCCCTAGCGGGTGGAACCTACGAG.

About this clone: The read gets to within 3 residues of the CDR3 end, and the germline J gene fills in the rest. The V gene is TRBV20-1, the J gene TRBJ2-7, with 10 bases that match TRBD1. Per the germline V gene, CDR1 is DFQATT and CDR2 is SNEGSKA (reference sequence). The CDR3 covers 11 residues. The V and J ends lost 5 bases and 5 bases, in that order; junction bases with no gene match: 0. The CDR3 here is CSAGTGDEQYF. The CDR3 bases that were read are TGCAGTGCTGGGACAGGGGACGAG.